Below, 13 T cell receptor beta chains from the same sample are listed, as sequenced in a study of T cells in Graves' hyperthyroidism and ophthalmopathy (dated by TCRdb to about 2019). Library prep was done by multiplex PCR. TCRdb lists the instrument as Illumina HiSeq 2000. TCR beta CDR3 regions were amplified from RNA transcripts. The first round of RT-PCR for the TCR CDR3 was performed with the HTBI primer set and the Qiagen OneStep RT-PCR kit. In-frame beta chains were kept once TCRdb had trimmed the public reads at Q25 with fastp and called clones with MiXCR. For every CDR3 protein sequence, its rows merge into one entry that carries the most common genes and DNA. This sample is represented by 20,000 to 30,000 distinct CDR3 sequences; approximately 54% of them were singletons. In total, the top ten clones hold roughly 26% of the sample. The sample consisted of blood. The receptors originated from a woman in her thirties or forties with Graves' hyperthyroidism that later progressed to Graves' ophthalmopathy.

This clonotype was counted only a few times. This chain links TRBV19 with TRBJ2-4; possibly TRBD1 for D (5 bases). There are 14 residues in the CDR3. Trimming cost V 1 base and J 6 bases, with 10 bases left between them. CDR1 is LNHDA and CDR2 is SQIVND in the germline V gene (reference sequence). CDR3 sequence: CASSIVQGGNIQYF. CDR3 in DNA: TGTGCCAGTAGTATAGTCCAGGGTGGAAACATTCAGTACTTC.

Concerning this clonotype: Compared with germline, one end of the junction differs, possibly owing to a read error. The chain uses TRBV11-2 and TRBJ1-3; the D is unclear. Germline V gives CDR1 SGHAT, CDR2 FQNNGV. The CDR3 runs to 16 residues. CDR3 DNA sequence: TGTGCCAGCAGCTTGGTCCAGCTCAGCTCTGGGAACACCATATATTTT. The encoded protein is CASSLVQLSSGNTIYF.

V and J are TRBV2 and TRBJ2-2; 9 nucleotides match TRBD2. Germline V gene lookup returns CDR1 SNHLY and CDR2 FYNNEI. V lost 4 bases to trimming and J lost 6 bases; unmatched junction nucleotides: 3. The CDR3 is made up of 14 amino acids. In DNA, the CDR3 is TGTGCCAGCAGTGGAGTAGCGGGGGCCGGGGAGCTGTTTTTT. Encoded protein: CASSGVAGAGELFF.

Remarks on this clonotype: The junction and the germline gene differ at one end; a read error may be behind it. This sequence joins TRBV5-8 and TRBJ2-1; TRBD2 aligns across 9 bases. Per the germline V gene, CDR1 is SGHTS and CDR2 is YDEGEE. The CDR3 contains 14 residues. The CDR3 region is CACSFWRGGREQSF. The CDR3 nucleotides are TGTGCCTGCAGCTTTTGGCGGGGGGGGCGTGAGCAGTCCTTC.

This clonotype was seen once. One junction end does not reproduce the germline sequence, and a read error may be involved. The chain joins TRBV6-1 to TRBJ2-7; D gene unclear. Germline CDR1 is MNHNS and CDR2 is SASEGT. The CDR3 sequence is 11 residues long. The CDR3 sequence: CASSGRYEQHF. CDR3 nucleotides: TGTGCCAGCAGTGGAAGGTACGAGCAGCACTTC.

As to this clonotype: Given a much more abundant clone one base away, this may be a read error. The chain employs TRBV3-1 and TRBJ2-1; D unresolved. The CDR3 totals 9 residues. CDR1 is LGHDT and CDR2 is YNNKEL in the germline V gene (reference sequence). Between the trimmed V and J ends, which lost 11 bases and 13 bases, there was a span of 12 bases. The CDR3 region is CAPERLQFF. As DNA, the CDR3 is TGTGCCCCCGAGCGTCTCCAGTTCTTC.

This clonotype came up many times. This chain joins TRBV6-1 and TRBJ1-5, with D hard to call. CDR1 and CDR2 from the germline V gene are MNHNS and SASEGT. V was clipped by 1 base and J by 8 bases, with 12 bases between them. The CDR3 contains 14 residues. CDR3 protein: CASSEGAAVEPQHF. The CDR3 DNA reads TGTGCCAGCAGTGAAGGGGCAGCAGTGGAGCCCCAGCATTTT.

Here the CDR3 reads CSADDRGLYGYTF. The DNA of the CDR3 is TGCAGTGCGGATGACAGGGGGCTTTATGGCTACACCTTC. V is TRBV20-1 and J is TRBJ1-2; 10 bases match TRBD1. The CDR3 length is 13 residues. V was pared by 6 bases and J by 5 bases, with 6 bases of the junction left unmatched. Germline assignment: CDR1 DFQATT and CDR2 SNEGSKA (reference sequence).

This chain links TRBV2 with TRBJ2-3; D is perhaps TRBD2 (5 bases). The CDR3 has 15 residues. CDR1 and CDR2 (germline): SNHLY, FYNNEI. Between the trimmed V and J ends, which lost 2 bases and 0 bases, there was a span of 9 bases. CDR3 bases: TGTGCCAGCAGTGAAACGGGGTCTAGCACAGATACGCAGTATTTT. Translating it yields CASSETGSSTDTQYF.

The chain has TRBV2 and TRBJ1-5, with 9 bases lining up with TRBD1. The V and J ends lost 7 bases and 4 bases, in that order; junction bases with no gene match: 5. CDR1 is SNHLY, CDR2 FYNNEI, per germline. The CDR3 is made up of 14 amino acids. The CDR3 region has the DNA TGTGCCAGCAACCGGGACAGGGTGAATCAGCCCCAGCATTTT. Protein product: CASNRDRVNQPQHF.

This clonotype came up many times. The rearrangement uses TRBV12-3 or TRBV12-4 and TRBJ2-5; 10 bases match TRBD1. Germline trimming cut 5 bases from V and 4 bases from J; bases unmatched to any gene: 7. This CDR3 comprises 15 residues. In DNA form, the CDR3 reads TGTGCCAGCAGTACCGGGACAGGGGCTCGAGAGACCCAGTACTTC. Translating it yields CASSTGTGARETQYF.

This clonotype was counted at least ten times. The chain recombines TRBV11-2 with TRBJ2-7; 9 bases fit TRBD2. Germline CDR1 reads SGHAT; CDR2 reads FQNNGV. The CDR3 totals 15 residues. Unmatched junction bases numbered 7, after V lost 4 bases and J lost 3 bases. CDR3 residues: CASSSRLADNYEQYF. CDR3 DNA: TGTGCCAGCAGCTCAAGACTAGCGGATAACTACGAGCAGTACTTC.

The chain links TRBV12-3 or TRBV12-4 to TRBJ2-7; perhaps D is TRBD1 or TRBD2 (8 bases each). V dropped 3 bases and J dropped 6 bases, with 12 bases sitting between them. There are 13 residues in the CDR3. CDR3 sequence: CASSFSGTGEQYF. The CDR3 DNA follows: TGTGCCAGCAGTTTTAGCGGGACAGGCGAGCAGTACTTC.